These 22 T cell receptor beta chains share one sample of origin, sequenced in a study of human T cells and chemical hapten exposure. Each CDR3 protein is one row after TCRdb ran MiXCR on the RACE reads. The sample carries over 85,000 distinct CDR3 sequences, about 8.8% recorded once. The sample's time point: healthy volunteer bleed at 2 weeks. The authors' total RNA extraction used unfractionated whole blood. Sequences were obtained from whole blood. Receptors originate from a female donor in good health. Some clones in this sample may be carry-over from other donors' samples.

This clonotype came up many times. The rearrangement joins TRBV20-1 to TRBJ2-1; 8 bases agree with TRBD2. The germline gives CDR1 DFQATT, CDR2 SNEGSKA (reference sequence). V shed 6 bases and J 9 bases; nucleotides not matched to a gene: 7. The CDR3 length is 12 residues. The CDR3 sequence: CSARQREIEQFF. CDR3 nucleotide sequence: TGCAGTGCCCGACAGCGGGAGATTGAGCAGTTCTTC.

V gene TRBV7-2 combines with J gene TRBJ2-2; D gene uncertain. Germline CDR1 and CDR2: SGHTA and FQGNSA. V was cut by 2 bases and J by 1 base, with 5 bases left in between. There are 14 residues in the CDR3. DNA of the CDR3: TGTGCCAGCAGCTTACTCATGAACACCGGGGAGCTGTTTTTT. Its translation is CASSLLMNTGELFF.

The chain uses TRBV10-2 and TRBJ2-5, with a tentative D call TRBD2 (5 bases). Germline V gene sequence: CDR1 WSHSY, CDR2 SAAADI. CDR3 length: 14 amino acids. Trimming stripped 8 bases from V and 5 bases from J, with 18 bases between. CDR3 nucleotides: TGCGCCAGCTCTAGGACTCTTATTGGGGAGACCCAGTACTTC. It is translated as CASSRTLIGETQYF.

As DNA, the CDR3 is TGTGCCAGCAGCTTGGAAGTCAACGTCCTGACTTTC. Translation: CASSLEVNVLTF. The chain couples TRBV5-6 to TRBJ2-6; no clear D gene. The V gene's germline CDR1 is SGHDT and CDR2 YYEEEE. The CDR3 loop spans 12 amino acids. Trimming removed 0 bases at V and 9 bases at J, with 4 bases between.

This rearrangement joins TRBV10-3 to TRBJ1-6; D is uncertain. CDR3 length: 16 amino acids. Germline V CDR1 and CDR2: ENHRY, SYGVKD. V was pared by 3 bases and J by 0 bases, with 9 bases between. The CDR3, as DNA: TGTGCCATCAGTGAAATGGAAAGCTCCTATAATTCACCCCTCCACTTT. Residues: CAISEMESSYNSPLHF.

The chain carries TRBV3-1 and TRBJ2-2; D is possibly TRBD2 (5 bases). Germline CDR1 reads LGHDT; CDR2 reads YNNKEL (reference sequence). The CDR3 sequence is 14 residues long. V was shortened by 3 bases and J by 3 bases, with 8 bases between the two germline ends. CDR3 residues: CASSQVGDTGELFF. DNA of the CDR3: TGTGCCAGCAGCCAGGTGGGAGACACCGGGGAGCTGTTTTTT. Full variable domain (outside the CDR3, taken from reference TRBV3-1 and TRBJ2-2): DTAVSQTPKYLVTQMGNDKSIKCEQNLGHDTMYWYKQDSKKFLKIMFSYNNKELIINETVPNRFSPKSPDKAHLNLHINSLELGDSAVYFCASSQVGDTGELFFGEGSRLTVL.

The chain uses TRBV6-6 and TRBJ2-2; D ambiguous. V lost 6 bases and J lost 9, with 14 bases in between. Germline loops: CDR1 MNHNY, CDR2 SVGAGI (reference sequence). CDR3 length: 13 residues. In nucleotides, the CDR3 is TGTGCCAGCAGGGACCAACAGCCCAGGGAGCTGTTTTTT. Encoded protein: CASRDQQPRELFF.

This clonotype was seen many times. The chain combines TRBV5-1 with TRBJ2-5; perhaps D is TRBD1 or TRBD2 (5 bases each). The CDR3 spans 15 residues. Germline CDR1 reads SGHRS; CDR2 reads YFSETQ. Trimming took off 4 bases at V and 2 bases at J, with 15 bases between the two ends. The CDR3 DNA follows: TGCGCCAGCAGCCCCGGGGCTGGCGCGCAAGAGACCCAGTACTTC. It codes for CASSPGAGAQETQYF.

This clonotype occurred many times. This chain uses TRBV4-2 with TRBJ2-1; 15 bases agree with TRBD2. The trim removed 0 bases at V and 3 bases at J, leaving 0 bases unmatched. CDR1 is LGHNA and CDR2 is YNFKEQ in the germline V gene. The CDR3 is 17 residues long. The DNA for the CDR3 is TGTGCCAGCAGCCAAGAGGGACTAGCGGGAGGCTACAATGAGCAGTTCTTC. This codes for CASSQEGLAGGYNEQFF.

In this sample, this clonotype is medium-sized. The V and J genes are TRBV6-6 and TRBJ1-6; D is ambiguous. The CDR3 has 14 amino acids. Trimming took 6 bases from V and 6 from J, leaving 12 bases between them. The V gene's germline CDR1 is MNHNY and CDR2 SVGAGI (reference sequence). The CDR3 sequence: CASSLGVTNSPLHF. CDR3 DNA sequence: TGTGCCAGCAGCCTCGGTGTAACTAATTCACCCCTCCACTTT.

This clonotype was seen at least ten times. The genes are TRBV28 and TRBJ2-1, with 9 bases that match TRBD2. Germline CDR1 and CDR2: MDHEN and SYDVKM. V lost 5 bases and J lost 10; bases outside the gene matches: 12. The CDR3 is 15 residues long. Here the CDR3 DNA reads TGTGCCAGCAGTCGGGGGGTAGCGGGAGCAAGGGAGCAGTTCTTC. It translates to CASSRGVAGAREQFF.

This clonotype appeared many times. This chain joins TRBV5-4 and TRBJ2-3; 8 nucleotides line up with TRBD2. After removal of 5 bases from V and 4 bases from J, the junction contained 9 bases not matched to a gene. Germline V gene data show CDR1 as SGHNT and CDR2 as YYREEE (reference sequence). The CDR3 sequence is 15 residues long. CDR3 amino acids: CASRPGGPGADTQYF. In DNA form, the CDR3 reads TGTGCCAGCAGGCCGGGAGGGCCGGGGGCAGATACGCAGTATTTT.

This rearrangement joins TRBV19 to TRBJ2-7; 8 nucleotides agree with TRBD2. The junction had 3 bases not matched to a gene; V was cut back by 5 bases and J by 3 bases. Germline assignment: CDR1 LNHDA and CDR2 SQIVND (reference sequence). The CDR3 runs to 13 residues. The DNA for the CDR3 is TGTGCCAGTAGTTCAAGCGGGAGCTACGAGCAGTACTTC. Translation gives CASSSSGSYEQYF.

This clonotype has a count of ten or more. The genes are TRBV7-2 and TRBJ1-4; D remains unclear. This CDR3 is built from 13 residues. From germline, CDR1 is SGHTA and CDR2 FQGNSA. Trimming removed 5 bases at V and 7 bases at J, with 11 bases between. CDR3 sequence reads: CASSPLEAEKLFF. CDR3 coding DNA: TGTGCCAGCAGCCCTCTCGAGGCTGAAAAACTGTTTTTT.

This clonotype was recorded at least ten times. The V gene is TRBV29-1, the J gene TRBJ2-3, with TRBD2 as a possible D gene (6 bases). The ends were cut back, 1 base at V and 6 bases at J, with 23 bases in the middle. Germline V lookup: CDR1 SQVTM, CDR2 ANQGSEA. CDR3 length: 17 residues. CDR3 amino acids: CSVEGGGLDLMTDTQYF. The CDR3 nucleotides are TGCAGCGTTGAAGGAGGAGGGCTAGACTTAATGACGGATACGCAGTATTTT.

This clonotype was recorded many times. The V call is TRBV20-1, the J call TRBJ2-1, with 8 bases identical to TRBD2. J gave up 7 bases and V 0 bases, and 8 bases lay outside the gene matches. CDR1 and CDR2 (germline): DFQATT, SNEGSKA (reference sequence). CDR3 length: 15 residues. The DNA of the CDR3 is TGCAGTGCTAGAGAAGGGACTAGTATCTTGAATGAGCAGTTCTTC. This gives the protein CSAREGTSILNEQFF.

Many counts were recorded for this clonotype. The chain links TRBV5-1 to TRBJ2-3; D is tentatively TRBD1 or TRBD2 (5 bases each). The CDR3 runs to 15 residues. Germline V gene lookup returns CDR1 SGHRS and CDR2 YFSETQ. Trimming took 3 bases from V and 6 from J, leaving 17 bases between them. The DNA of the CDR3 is TGCGCCAGCAGCTCCGGGACCACGAGTCCCGATACGCAGTATTTT. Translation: CASSSGTTSPDTQYF.

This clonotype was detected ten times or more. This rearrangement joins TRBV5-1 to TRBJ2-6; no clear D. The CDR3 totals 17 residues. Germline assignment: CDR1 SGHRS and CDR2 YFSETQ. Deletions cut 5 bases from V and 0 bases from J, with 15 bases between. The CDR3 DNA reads TGCGCCAGCAGTTCGCCAGGATTGAGCTCTGGGGCCAACGTCCTGACTTTC. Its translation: CASSSPGLSSGANVLTF.

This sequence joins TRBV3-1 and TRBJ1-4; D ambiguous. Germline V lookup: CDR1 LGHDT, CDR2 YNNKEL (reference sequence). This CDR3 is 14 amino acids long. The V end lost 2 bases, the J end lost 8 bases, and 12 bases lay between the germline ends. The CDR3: CASSQLANAEKLFF. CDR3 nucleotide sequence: TGTGCCAGCAGCCAACTGGCCAACGCCGAAAAACTGTTTTTT.

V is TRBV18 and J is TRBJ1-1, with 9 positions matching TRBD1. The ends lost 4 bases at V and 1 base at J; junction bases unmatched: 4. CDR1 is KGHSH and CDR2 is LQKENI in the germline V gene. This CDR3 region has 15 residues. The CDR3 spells CASSLGQGTNTEAFF. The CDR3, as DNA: TGTGCCAGCTCACTGGGACAGGGCACGAACACTGAAGCTTTCTTT.

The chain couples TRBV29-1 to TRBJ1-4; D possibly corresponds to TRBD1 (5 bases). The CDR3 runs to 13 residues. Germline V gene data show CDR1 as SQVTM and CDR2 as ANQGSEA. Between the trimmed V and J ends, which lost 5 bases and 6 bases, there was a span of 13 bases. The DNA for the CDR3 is TGCAGCGTTAGGACAAATAGGGATGAAAAACTGTTTTTT. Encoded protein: CSVRTNRDEKLFF.

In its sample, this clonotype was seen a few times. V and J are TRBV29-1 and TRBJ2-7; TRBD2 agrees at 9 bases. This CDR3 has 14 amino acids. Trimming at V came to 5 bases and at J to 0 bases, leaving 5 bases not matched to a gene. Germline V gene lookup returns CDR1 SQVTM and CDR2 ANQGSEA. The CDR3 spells CSVRLAGLSYEQYF. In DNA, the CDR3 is TGCAGCGTTAGGCTAGCGGGACTCTCCTACGAGCAGTACTTC.